This T cell receptor (beta chain) was captured by sequencing in a study of blood T cells in healthy people across ages. Sample donors were healthy Caucasian individuals that came from Russia, aged roughly 6 to 90. Per sample, a minimum of 6 million PBMCs were isolated. The study's findings and limits: Unknown CMV status may confound age-related changes in expanded clones.

Primed by a sample-barcoded 5' primer and a J-beta primer mix, a second PCR proceeded for 7 to 11 cycles. TCRdb independently ran MiXCR on the 5' RACE reads; one entry per CDR3 protein. The table records some 860,000 distinct CDR3 sequences, roughly three fifths of them present only once. With 0 bases removed from V and 11 bases from J, the gap between germline ends came to 10 bases. Looked up from germline, CDR1 is DFQATT and CDR2 is SNEGSKA (reference sequence). The CDR3 runs to 11 residues. A word on this clonotype: What it binds is unknown.

The sequence came from a middle-aged man in good health. J is TRBJ2-5 and V is TRBV20-1, with no clear D. The specimen sequenced was blood. CDR3 DNA: TGCAGTGCTAGAGATACGCGTGAGCAGTACTTC. This sequence encodes CSARDTREQYF.